This is a list of T cell receptor beta chains from one sample in a study of metastatic and nonmetastatic thyroid tumors. TCRdb reassembled clones from the PCR reads with MiXCR. The sample yields tens of thousands of clones, around 25% seen once. Sequencing was performed on blood. These TCRs come from a male donor with papillary thyroid cancer or a benign thyroid nodule (not recorded which). Some clones in this sample may be carry-over from other donors' samples. CDR3s include the opening cysteine and the closing phenylalanine or tryptophan. D genes are given only for firm matches. Not every row has a clone size; where given, it reads once, few, many or a size class.

d_gene	v_gene	abundance	j_gene	CDR3aa	CDR3nt
.	TRBV11-1	.	TRBJ1-1	CASSSTDRPADTEAFF	TGTGCCAGCAGCTCTACAGACAGGCCCGCTGACACTGAAGCTTTCTTT
.	TRBV25-1	.	TRBJ2-6	CASGGPSSGANVLTF	TGTGCCAGCGGGGGACCTTCCTCTGGGGCCAACGTCCTGACTTTC
.	TRBV30	.	TRBJ2-7	CALIRPGQLYEQYF	TGTGCCTTGATTAGGCCGGGACAACTCTACGAGCAGTACTTC
.	TRBV2	many	TRBJ2-1	CASDSGSQFF	TGTGCCAGCGACTCCGGGTCGCAGTTCTTC
.	TRBV5-8	.	TRBJ1-5	CASSSINQPQHF	TGTGCCAGCAGCTCAATCAATCAGCCCCAGCATTTT
.	TRBV6-1	many	TRBJ2-1	CASSYRLPDEQFF	TGTGCCAGCAGTTATAGACTCCCCGATGAGCAGTTCTTC
TRBD1	TRBV28	.	TRBJ1-2	CASSTSRQGNGGYTF	TGTGCCAGCAGTACTAGCCGACAGGGAAATGGTGGCTACACCTTC
.	TRBV10-3	many	TRBJ1-1	CAISDSSYTEAFF	TGTGCCATCAGTGACAGCTCCTACACTGAAGCTTTCTTT
TRBD2	TRBV3-1	many	TRBJ2-5	CASSQLAGGGGETQYF	TGTGCCAGCAGCCAGCTAGCGGGAGGGGGTGGGGAGACCCAGTACTTC
TRBD1	TRBV4-1	.	TRBJ2-7	CASSLTPTGPSHEQYF	TGCGCCAGCAGCCTTACTCCGACAGGGCCTTCCCACGAGCAGTACTTC
.	TRBV19	many	TRBJ1-1	CASLSGGRGNTEAFF	TGTGCCAGCCTATCGGGGGGACGAGGGAACACTGAAGCTTTCTTT
.	TRBV11-3	many	TRBJ2-2	CASSLDGRNTGELFF	TGTGCCAGCAGCTTAGATGGCAGGAACACCGGGGAGCTGTTTTTT
.	TRBV7-9	.	TRBJ1-1	CASSLEGVTEAFF	TGTGCCAGCAGCTTAGAAGGCGTCACTGAAGCTTTCTTT
.	TRBV6-4	few	TRBJ1-6	CASSDRENSPLHF	TGTGCCAGCAGTGACAGGGAGAATTCACCCCTCCACTTT
.	TRBV18	medium-sized	TRBJ1-2	CASSPPGQGAYGYTF	TGTGCCAGCTCACCACCAGGGCAGGGCGCCTATGGCTACACCTTC
.	TRBV6-5	.	TRBJ1-1	CASSYQDEAFF	TGTGCCAGCAGTTATCAGGATGAAGCTTTCTTT
TRBD1	TRBV9	.	TRBJ1-2	CASIGIQGVGYTF	TGTGCCAGCATCGGAATACAGGGGGTCGGCTACACCTTC
.	TRBV19	many	TRBJ1-5	CASSFRQTGPGQPQHF	TGTGCCAGTAGCTTCCGGCAAACAGGCCCGGGTCAGCCCCAGCATTTT
.	TRBV29-1	many	TRBJ2-3	CSVESSTDTQYF	TGCAGCGTTGAAAGCAGCACAGATACGCAGTATTTT
.	TRBV2	few	TRBJ2-5	CASSAGFGETQYF	TGTGCCAGCAGTGCGGGTTTCGGAGAGACCCAGTACTTC
.	TRBV27	medium-sized	TRBJ2-7	CASSTTRSYEQYF	TGTGCCAGCAGTACTACTAGAAGCTACGAGCAGTACTTC
TRBD1	TRBV14	many	TRBJ1-6	CASSQVGTANSPLHF	TGTGCCAGCAGCCAAGTTGGGACAGCGAATTCACCCCTCCACTTT
TRBD2	TRBV7-9	many	TRBJ2-1	CASSSGLAGGDEQFF	TGTGCCAGCAGCTCCGGACTAGCGGGAGGAGATGAGCAGTTCTTC
.	TRBV6-1	few	TRBJ2-1	CASIPSVVGEQFF	TGTGCCAGCATTCCCTCAGTGGTGGGTGAGCAGTTCTTC